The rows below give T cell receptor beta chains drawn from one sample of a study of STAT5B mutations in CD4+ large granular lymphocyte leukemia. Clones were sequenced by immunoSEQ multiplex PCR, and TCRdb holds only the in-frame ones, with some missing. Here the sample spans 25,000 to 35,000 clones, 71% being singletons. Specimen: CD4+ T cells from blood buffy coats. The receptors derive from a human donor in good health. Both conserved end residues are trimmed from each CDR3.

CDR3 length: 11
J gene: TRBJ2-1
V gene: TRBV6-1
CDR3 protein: ASRSGTSNEQF

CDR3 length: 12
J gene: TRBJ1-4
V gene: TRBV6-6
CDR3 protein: ASSPSDRVGKLF

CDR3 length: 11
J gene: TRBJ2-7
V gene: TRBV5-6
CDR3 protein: ASSYTGTYEQY

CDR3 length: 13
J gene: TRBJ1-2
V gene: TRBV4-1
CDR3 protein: ASSQATDFHSGYT

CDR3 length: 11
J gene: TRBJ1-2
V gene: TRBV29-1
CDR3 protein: SVEAGTLYGYT

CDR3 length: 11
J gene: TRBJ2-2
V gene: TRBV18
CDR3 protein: ASSRRETGELF

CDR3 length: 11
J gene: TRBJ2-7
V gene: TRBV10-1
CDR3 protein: ASSVGGSYEQY

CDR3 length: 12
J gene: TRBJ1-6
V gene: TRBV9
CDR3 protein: ASSVYRENSPLH

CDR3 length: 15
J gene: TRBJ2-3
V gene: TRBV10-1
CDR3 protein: ASSEPAADTSTDTQY

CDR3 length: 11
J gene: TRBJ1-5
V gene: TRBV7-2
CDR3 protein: ASSSLGNQPQH

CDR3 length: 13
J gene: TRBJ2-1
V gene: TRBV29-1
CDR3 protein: SVSGRGGSYNEQF

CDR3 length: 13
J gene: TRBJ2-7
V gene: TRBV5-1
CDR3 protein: ASSLLQGKRNEQY

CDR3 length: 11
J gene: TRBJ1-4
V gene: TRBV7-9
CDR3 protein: ASSSILRGKLF

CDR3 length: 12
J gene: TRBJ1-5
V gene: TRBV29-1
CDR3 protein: SASVAGGNQPQH

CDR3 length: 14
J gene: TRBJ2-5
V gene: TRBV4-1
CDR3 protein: ASSQEGSEYQETQY

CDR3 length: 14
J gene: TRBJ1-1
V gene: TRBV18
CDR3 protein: ASSPQGALKNTEAF

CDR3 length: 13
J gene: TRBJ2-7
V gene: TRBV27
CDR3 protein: ASSGLGTGVQEQY

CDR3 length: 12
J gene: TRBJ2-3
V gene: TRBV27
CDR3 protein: ASRGGFNTDTQY

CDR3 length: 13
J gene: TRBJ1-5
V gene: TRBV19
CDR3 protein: ASRPSGVGNQPQH

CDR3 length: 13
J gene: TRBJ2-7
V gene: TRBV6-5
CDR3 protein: ASSPRQTGQNEQY

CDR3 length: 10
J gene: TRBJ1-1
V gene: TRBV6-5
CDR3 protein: ASSSILDRAF

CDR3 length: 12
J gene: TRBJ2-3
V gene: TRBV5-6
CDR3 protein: ASRLQGRTDTQY